This TCR beta chain was found in a study of shared clonotypes between healthy human individuals. Regarding the study as a whole: Non-shared clonotypes displayed generation probabilities falling below those of clonotypes present in all four donors.

The assay was immunoSEQ multiplex PCR, and TCRdb's table has in-frame clones only and misses some. The sample consists of some 2.1 million clones, roughly 94% of them appearing once. As concerns this clone: Antigen: not known.

Germline lookup yields CDR1 MNHEY and CDR2 SVGAGI. Germline trimming cut 5 bases from V and 5 bases from J; bases unmatched to any gene: 3. The CDR3 is made up of 15 amino acids. V gene TRBV6-5 combines with J gene TRBJ1-4; 12 nucleotides match TRBD1. Sequenced input: naive CD4+ T cells sorted from blood. Subset reported: CD45RA+ positively selected. The sequence was obtained from a man younger than 35 in good health. This CDR3 is CASSRDRGQNEKLFF. CDR3 coding DNA: TGTGCCAGCAGTCGGGACAGGGGGCAGAATGAAAAACTGTTTTTT.